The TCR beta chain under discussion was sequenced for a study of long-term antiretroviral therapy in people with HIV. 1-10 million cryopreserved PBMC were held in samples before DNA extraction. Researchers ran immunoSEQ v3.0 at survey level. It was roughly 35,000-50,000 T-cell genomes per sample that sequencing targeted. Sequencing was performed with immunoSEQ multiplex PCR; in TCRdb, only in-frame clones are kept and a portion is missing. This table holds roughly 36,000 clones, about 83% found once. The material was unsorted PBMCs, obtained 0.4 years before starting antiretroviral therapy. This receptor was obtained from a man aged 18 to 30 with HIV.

This chain's CDR3 is CASSSWGGNTEAFF. CDR3 DNA: TGTGCCAGCAGCTCTTGGGGGGGGAACACTGAAGCTTTCTTT. The rearrangement joins TRBV28 to TRBJ1-1; weak D call: TRBD1 (5 bases). Between the trimmed V and J ends, which lost 6 bases and 1 base, there was a span of 12 bases. The CDR3 extends over 14 amino acids. Germline CDR1 is MDHEN and CDR2 is SYDVKM.